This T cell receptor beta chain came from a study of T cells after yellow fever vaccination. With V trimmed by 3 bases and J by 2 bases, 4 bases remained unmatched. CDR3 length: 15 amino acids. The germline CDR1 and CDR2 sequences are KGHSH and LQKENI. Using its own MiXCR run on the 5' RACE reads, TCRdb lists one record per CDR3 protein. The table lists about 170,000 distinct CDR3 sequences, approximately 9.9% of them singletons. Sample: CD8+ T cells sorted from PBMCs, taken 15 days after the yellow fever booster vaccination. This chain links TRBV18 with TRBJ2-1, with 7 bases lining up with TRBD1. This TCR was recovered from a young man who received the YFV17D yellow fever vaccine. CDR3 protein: CASSPQGDTYNEQFF. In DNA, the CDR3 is TGTGCCAGCTCACCGCAGGGGGATACCTACAATGAGCAGTTCTTC.